A single sample is the source of the 20 T cell receptor beta chains below, sequenced in a study of regulatory T cells in long-lasting Graves disease. As for time point: persistent/refractory GD, antithyroid drugs over 5 years with positive TRAb. The TCR library used RNA extracted from PBMCs. According to the study, TCR beta libraries were built with iRepertoire HTBI primers and CDR3-region Arm-PCR. In TCRdb, the multiplex PCR reads were re-called with MiXCR into one record per CDR3 protein. This table has about 400,000 distinct CDR3 sequences, roughly 20% appearing once. The specimen comprised peripheral blood mononuclear cells (PBMCs), sampled when the disease was refractory, from a patient treated with antithyroid drugs. Receptors originate from a female donor with Graves disease.

This chain uses TRBV9 with TRBJ2-7, with TRBD1 matching 9 bases. V was pared by 6 bases and J by 1 base, with 17 bases of the junction left unmatched. This CDR3 has 18 residues. CDR1 is SGDLS, CDR2 YYNGEE, per germline. DNA of the CDR3: TGTGCCAGCAACGCCTCCAAAGAAGGGACAGGGAAATCCTACGAGCAGTACTTC. This sequence encodes CASNASKEGTGKSYEQYF.

J is TRBJ2-2 and V is TRBV19, with a possible D match to TRBD1 (6 bases). Germline assignment: CDR1 LNHDA and CDR2 SQIVND (reference sequence). V lost 4 bases and J lost 0, with 6 bases in between. The CDR3 is 14 amino acids. CDR3 nucleotide sequence: TGTGCCAGTAGTAACAGGGCGAACACCGGGGAGCTGTTTTTT. As protein: CASSNRANTGELFF. Combining the CDR3 with reference TRBV19 and TRBJ2-2 gives the whole variable domain DGGITQSPKYLFRKEGQNVTLSCEQNLNHDAMYWYRQDPGQGLRLIYYSQIVNDFQKGDIAEGYSVSREKKESFPLTVTSAQKNPTAFYLCASSNRANTGELFFGEGSRLTVL.

This clonotype showed up many times. The rearrangement links TRBV20-1 to TRBJ1-1; no clear D. Germline V gives CDR1 DFQATT, CDR2 SNEGSKA (reference sequence). The CDR3 loop spans 14 amino acids. Trimming left V 6 bases short and J 3 bases short, with 17 bases between. Written as DNA, the CDR3 is TGCAGTGCCGAGGGTTCGCGGCGGGACACTGAAGCTTTCTTT. It is translated as CSAEGSRRDTEAFF.

The rearrangement links TRBV20-1 to TRBJ1-2, with D unresolved. Germline CDR1 reads DFQATT; CDR2 reads SNEGSKA (reference sequence). This CDR3 contains 12 residues. V was shortened by 1 base and J by 4 bases, with 7 bases between the two germline ends. In DNA form, the CDR3 reads TGCAGTGCTAGAGGGCCAGCCTATGGCTACACCTTC. Translated: CSARGPAYGYTF.

This clonotype was seen repeatedly, ten times or more. The rearrangement uses TRBV20-1 and TRBJ1-1; a weak D match, TRBD1 (6 bases). The germline gives CDR1 DFQATT, CDR2 SNEGSKA (reference sequence). The CDR3 loop spans 15 amino acids. The V end was cut by 1 base, the J end by 4 bases, with 16 bases between. Written as DNA, the CDR3 is TGCAGTGCTAGAGTATCGGACAGACGAGGCACTGAAGCTTTCTTT. Translation gives CSARVSDRRGTEAFF.

J is TRBJ2-5 and V is TRBV3-1; a weak D match, TRBD2 (5 bases). This CDR3 comprises 16 residues. Germline CDR1 is LGHDT and CDR2 is YNNKEL (reference sequence). With 0 bases removed from V and 2 bases from J, the gap between germline ends came to 13 bases. In nucleotides, the CDR3 is TGTGCCAGCAGCCAAGACTCCGCGAGGAGGCAAGAGACCCAGTACTTC. This translates into CASSQDSARRQETQYF.

V and J are TRBV10-2 and TRBJ1-5; maybe TRBD1 (6 bases). Germline CDR1 WSHSY, CDR2 SAAADI. V was cut by 10 bases and J by 0 bases, with 13 bases left in between. This CDR3 region has 14 residues. The CDR3 nucleotides are TGCGCCACTCAGACAGGCTATAGCAATCAGCCCCAGCATTTT. It yields the protein CATQTGYSNQPQHF.

This clonotype was counted ten times or more. The V call is TRBV2, the J call TRBJ2-7, with 11 bases identical to TRBD2. CDR3 length: 17 amino acids. Germline-derived CDR1 and CDR2 are SNHLY and FYNNEI. V lost 2 bases and J lost 4; bases outside the gene matches: 10. CDR3 in amino acids: CASSETHDWTSGYEQYF. The DNA of the CDR3 is TGTGCCAGCAGTGAAACCCATGACTGGACTAGCGGGTACGAGCAGTACTTC.

The table lists this clonotype with many counts. The chain uses TRBV2 and TRBJ2-5; 10 nucleotides align to TRBD1. The J segment lost 5 bases and the V segment lost 7 bases, leaving 10 bases of the junction unmatched. CDR1 is SNHLY, CDR2 FYNNEI, per germline. This CDR3 is 15 amino acids long. Here the CDR3 reads CASIRTGGMEETQYF. The CDR3 DNA reads as TGTGCCAGCATCAGGACAGGGGGTATGGAGGAGACCCAGTACTTC.

Ten or more counts support this clonotype. This rearrangement joins TRBV28 to TRBJ2-5, with D maybe TRBD1 (5 bases). Per germline, CDR1 MDHEN and CDR2 SYDVKM. Trimming took 7 bases from V and 9 from J, leaving 18 bases between them. The CDR3 has 13 residues. CDR3 nucleotide sequence: TGTGCCAGCAACATACAGGCTCATCCGGCCCAGTACTTC. Amino acid sequence: CASNIQAHPAQYF.

This clonotype showed up many times. The J gene is TRBJ1-1, the V gene TRBV29-1, with TRBD1 identical over 9 bases. V dropped 7 bases and J dropped 4; count of bases not matched to a gene: 7. This CDR3 has 13 amino acids. Germline CDR1 is SQVTM and CDR2 is ANQGSEA. CDR3 DNA: TGCAGCGGGAAACAGGGGGCTTCCACTGAAGCTTTCTTT. Encoded protein: CSGKQGASTEAFF.

This clonotype was recorded a few times. This chain joins TRBV30 and TRBJ2-1; 7 nucleotides line up with TRBD2. Trimming cost V 6 bases and J 2 bases; bases outside gene matches: 4. Germline CDR1 GTSNPN, CDR2 SVGIG (reference sequence). The CDR3 contains 13 residues. The CDR3 DNA sequence: TGTGCCTGTGACGCGGGGGCCTACAATGAGCAGTTCTTC. Translated: CACDAGAYNEQFF.

The V call is TRBV4-3, the J call TRBJ2-3; 8 bases match TRBD2. The CDR3 totals 14 residues. Germline loops: CDR1 LGHNA, CDR2 YSLEER. J gave up 0 bases and V 8 bases, and 4 bases lay outside the gene matches. The CDR3 DNA sequence: TGCGCCAGCTCCCGCGGGAGGAGCACAGATACGCAGTATTTT. Protein product: CASSRGRSTDTQYF.

The chain joins TRBV7-9 to TRBJ2-1; TRBD2 agrees at 7 bases. The CDR3 sequence is 16 residues long. Germline V gives CDR1 SEHNR, CDR2 FQNEAQ (reference sequence). With V trimmed by 3 bases and J by 3 bases, 8 bases remained unmatched. The CDR3 loop reads CASSLGLAEFYNEQFF. The CDR3 region has the DNA TGTGCCAGCAGCTTGGGGCTAGCGGAGTTCTACAATGAGCAGTTCTTC.

This clonotype turned up a few times. The gene calls are TRBV7-9 and TRBJ1-5; TRBD1 aligns across 9 bases. CDR3 length: 15 residues. Germline-derived CDR1 and CDR2 are SEHNR and FQNEAQ (reference sequence). V was clipped by 5 bases and J by 6 bases; unmatched bases: 8. This CDR3 is CASSTTWDRVQPQHF. In DNA, the CDR3 is TGTGCCAGCAGCACCACCTGGGACAGGGTTCAGCCCCAGCATTTT.

This clonotype occurred many times. V and J are TRBV6-5 and TRBJ2-5, with D possibly matching TRBD1 (5 bases). The V end lost 2 bases, the J end lost 2 bases, and 6 bases lay between the germline ends. From germline, CDR1 is MNHEY and CDR2 SVGAGI. This CDR3 contains 13 residues. CDR3 nucleotides: TGTGCCAGCAGTTACGCAGGGCAAGAGACCCAGTACTTC. As protein: CASSYAGQETQYF.

In regard to this clonotype: This may stem from a read error, because a much larger clone lies one nucleotide away. In DNA, the CDR3 is TGTGCCAGCAGTTGGCCGTCAGGGAGCGCCCAGTACTTC. This gives the protein CASSWPSGSAQYF. The chain combines TRBV6-2 or TRBV6-3 with TRBJ2-5, with D perhaps given as TRBD1 or TRBD2 (5 bases each). Germline V gene data show CDR1 as MNHEY and CDR2 as SVGEGT. V was clipped by 4 bases and J by 9 bases, with 15 bases between them. The CDR3 consists of 13 residues.

This clonotype appeared a few times. This sequence joins TRBV14 and TRBJ2-7; the D is unclear. Germline CDR1 SGHDN, CDR2 FVKESK. This CDR3 has 13 residues. V lost 2 bases, J lost 3 bases, and 8 bases lay in between. The CDR3 nucleotides read TGTGCCAGCAGCCAAACCGGGCGCTACGAGCAGTACTTC. This gives the protein CASSQTGRYEQYF.

The chain carries TRBV30 and TRBJ1-3, with D possibly being TRBD1 (6 bases). The V gene lost 0 bases and the J gene lost 4 bases, with 16 bases spanning the gap. Per the germline V gene, CDR1 is GTSNPN and CDR2 is SVGIG (reference sequence). The CDR3 is made up of 16 amino acids. In nucleotides, the CDR3 is TGTGCCTGGAGTGTACGAGGGGGTAGTTCGGGAAACACCATATATTTT. Translation gives CAWSVRGGSSGNTIYF.

The CDR3 here is CSARHSETQYF. Written as DNA, the CDR3 is TGCAGTGCTAGACATTCAGAGACCCAGTACTTC. The chain has TRBV20-1 and TRBJ2-5, with no clear D. The CDR3 is made up of 11 amino acids. The V and J ends lost 2 bases and 4 bases respectively, with 5 bases between them. Germline V gives CDR1 DFQATT, CDR2 SNEGSKA (reference sequence).